Described below is a single T cell receptor (beta chain) sequence and its context. Its antigen is unidentified. At one boundary the junction diverges from the germline segment, which might be a read error. The data belong to a study of T cell repertoires in cytomegalovirus infection. For the study at large: HLA-B-restricted CMV epitopes that are well studied were used alongside recently identified HLA-C-restricted ones.

TCRdb redid the calling of the reads with MiXCR, one entry per CDR3 protein. The table has about 69,000 distinct CDR3 sequences, roughly 28% seen once. The CDR3 consists of 16 residues. Germline V gene lookup returns CDR1 LNHDA and CDR2 SQIVND (reference sequence). This sequence originates from a human donor in good health (CMV status not recorded). Some clones in this sample may be carry-over from other donors' samples. Sample: CD8+ T cells from cultured PBMCs, taken from culture after CMV antigen stimulation. The rearrangement joins TRBV19 to TRBJ1-1, with 8 bases identical to TRBD1. The CDR3 DNA reads as TGTGCCAGTAGTACACGCCGGGACAGGAGGAACCCTGAAGCTTTCTTT. It codes for CASSTRRDRRNPEAFF.